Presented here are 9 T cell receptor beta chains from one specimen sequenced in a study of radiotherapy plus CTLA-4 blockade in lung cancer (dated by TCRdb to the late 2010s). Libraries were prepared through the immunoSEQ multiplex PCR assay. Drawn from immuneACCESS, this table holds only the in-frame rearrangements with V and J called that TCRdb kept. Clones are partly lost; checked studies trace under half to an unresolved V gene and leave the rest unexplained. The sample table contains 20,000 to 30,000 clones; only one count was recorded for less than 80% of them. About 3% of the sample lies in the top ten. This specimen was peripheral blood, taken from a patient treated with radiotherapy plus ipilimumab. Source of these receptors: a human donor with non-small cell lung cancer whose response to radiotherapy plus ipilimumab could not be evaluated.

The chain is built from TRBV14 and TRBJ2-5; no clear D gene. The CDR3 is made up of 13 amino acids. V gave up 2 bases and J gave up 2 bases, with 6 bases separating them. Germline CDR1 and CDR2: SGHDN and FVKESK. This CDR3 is CASSQNSQETQYF. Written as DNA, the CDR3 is TGTGCCAGCAGCCAAAACAGTCAAGAGACCCAGTACTTC.

The CDR3: CASSFSGRNPGNEQFF. CDR3 coding DNA: TGTGCCAGCAGCTTTAGCGGGAGGAACCCAGGGAATGAGCAGTTCTTC. The V and J genes are TRBV7-3 and TRBJ2-1, with 10 bases identical to TRBD2. Losses at the gene ends were 3 bases for V and 7 bases for J; bases not matched to a gene: 9. Germline V lookup: CDR1 SGHTA, CDR2 FQGTGA. This CDR3 comprises 16 residues. Supplemented by reference TRBV7-3 and TRBJ2-1, the full variable domain reads GAGVSQTPSNKVTEKGKYVELRCDPISGHTALYWYRQSLGQGPEFLIYFQGTGAADDSGLPNDRFFAVRPEGSVSTLKIQRTERGDSAVYLCASSFSGRNPGNEQFFGPGTRLTVL.

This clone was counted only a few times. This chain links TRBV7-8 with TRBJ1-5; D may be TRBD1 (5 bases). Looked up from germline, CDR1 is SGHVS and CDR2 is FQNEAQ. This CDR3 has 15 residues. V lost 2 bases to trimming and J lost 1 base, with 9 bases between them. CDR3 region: CASSLWGESNQPQHF. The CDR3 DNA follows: TGTGCCAGCAGCTTATGGGGGGAAAGCAATCAGCCCCAGCATTTT.

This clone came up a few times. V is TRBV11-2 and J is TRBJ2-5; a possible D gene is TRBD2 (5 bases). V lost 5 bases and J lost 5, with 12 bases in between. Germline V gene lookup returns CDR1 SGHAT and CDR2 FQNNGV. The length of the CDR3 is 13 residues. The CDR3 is CASSRSEGETQYF. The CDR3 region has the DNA TGTGCCAGCAGCCGTAGCGAAGGGGAGACCCAGTACTTC.

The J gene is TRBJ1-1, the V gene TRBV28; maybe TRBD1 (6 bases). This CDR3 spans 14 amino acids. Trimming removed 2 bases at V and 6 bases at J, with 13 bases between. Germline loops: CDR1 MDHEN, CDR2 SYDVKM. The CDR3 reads CASSLPGVLAEAFF. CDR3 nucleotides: TGTGCCAGCAGTTTACCAGGGGTTCTGGCTGAAGCTTTCTTT.

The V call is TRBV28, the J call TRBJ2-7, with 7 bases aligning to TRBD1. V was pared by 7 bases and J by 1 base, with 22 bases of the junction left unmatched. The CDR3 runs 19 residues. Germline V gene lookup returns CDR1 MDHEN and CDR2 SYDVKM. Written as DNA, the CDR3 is TGTGCCAGCAATTCATTTAGCCACCCCAGACAGGGTATATCCTACGAGCAGTACTTC. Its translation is CASNSFSHPRQGISYEQYF. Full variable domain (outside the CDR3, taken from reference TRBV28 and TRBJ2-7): DVKVTQSSRYLVKRTGEKVFLECVQDMDHENMFWYRQDPGLGLRLIYFSYDVKMKEKGDIPEGYSVSREKKERFSLILESASTNQTSMYLCASNSFSHPRQGISYEQYFGPGTRLTVT.

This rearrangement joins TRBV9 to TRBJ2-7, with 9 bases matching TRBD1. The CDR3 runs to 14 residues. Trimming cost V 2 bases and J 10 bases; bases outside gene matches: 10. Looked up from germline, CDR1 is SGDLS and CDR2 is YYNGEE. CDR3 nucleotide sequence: TGTGCCAGCAGCGTCGGGTTGGGACAGGGCAATCAGTACTTC. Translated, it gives CASSVGLGQGNQYF.

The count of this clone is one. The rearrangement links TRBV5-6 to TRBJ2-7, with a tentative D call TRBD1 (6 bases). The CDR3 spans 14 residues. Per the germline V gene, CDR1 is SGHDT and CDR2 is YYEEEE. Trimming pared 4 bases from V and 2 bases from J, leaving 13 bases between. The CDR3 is CASSTETGTYEQYF. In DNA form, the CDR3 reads TGTGCCAGCAGCACCGAGACAGGAACCTACGAGCAGTACTTC.

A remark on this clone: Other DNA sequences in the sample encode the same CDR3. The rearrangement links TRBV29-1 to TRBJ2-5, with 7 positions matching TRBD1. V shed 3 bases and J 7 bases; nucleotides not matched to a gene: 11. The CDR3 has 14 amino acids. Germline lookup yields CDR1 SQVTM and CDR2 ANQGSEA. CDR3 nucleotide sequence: TGCAGCGTTGAGTCAGACAGGGCTTTTCGGACCCAGTACTTC. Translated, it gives CSVESDRAFRTQYF.